This T cell receptor beta chain came from a study of cytomegalovirus exposure and HLA in healthy donors. Notes on the study in general: Clonal expansion was found to be greater in HLA-associated TCR beta chains than in equally common others in a later analysis. Indistinguishability led to the exclusion of some V segments, TRBV6-2 and TRBV6-3 included. A list of 164 TCR beta chains associated with cytomegalovirus was given.

Germline trimming cut 6 bases from V and 6 bases from J; bases unmatched to any gene: 5. The CDR3 loop spans 13 amino acids. In germline, CDR1 is SEHNR, CDR2 FQNEAQ (reference sequence). Primers: 60 Vbeta forward and 13 Jbeta reverse. Assay used: immunoSEQ multiplex PCR; TCRdb lists only in-frame clones, some missing. The data show about 130,000 clones, 55% to 75% seen once. Comment on this clone: The antigen is undetermined.

The gene calls are TRBV7-9 and TRBJ1-1, with TRBD1 identical over 9 bases. This TCR was sampled from a human donor in good health. The sample was PBMCs. The CDR3 spells CASRAGTGSEAFF. The CDR3 coding sequence is TGTGCCAGCAGGGCGGGGACAGGGTCTGAAGCTTTCTTT.